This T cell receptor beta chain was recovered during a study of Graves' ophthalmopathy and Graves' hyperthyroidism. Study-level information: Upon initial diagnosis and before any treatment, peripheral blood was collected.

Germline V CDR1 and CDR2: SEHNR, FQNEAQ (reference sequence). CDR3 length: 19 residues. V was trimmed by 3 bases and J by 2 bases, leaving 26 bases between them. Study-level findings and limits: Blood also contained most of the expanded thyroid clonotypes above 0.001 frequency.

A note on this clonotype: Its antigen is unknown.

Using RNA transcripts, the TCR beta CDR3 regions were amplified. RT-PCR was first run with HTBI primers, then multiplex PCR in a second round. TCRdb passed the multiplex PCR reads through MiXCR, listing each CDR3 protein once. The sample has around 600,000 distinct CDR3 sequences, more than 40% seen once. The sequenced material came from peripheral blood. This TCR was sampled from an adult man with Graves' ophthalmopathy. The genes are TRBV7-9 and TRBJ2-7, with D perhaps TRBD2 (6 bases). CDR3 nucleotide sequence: TGTGCCAGCAGCTTTGCAGGAGGGGCGATACTACAAAATACCTACGAGCAGTACTTC. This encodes CASSFAGGAILQNTYEQYF.